This TCR beta chain was sequenced during a study of cytomegalovirus exposure and HLA in healthy donors. Broader study findings: As was reported, the classifier diagnosed cytomegalovirus status with high specificity and sensitivity. Researchers counted roughly 150 TCR beta chains as cytomegalovirus-associated.

Produced via immunoSEQ multiplex PCR; TCRdb's table is partial and in-frame only. The data show around 150,000 clones, approximately 87% seen once. As for this clone: Its antigen is currently unknown.

What was sequenced was PBMCs. This clonotype was obtained from a woman under 40 in good health and CMV-seronegative.

CDR3 loop: CASSGLLTGTYYGYTF. As DNA, the CDR3 is TGCGCCAGCAGCGGATTGTTAACGGGGACCTACTATGGCTACACCTTC. The chain employs TRBV5-1 and TRBJ1-2, with a possible D match to TRBD1 (5 bases). Trimming cost V 4 bases and J 3 bases, with 19 bases left between them. The CDR3 spans 16 residues. Germline V CDR1 and CDR2: SGHRS, YFSETQ.